These 8 T cell receptor beta chains originate from one sample sequenced in a study of OX40 agonist ivuxolimab in advanced cancers. Repertoires were generated with immunoSEQ multiplex PCR, while TCRdb's copy carries only in-frame clones and drops some. The repertoire includes under 85,000 clones, over 75% of them detected once, and less than 4% sits in the top ten. Sequenced here: CD4+ or CD8+ T cells sorted from blood, sampled in a trial of the OX40 agonist ivuxolimab. These receptors were obtained from an adult with an advanced solid tumor such as melanoma, head and neck, liver or kidney cancer.

This clone is classed as medium-sized. The chain carries TRBV6-5 and TRBJ1-2; TRBD1 agrees at 11 bases. Germline assignment: CDR1 MNHEY and CDR2 SVGAGI. The CDR3 contains 15 residues. The V and J ends lost 4 bases and 4 bases, in that order; junction bases with no gene match: 5. In nucleotides, the CDR3 is TGTGCCAGCAGTTTCACCGGGACAGGGGGCTATGGCTACACCTTC. Protein product: CASSFTGTGGYGYTF.

The chain is built from TRBV18 and TRBJ2-3; 11 bases agree with TRBD2. The germline gives CDR1 KGHSH, CDR2 LQKENI. The CDR3 is made up of 17 amino acids. Trimming took 3 bases from V and 1 from J; bases not matched to a gene: 6. The CDR3 DNA sequence: TGTGCCAGCTCACCGATACTAGCGGGGGTGGGCACAGATACGCAGTATTTT. This codes for CASSPILAGVGTDTQYF. The whole variable domain, remainder taken from reference TRBV18 and TRBJ2-3, is NAGVMQNPRHLVRRRGQEARLRCSPMKGHSHVYWYRQLPEEGLKFMVYLQKENIIDESGMPKERFSAEFPKEGPSILRIQQVVRGDSAAYFCASSPILAGVGTDTQYFGPGTRLTVL.

This sequence joins TRBV6-6 and TRBJ1-2, with a tentative D call TRBD1 (6 bases). This CDR3 spans 15 amino acids. The germline V gene has CDR1 MNHNY and CDR2 SVGAGI (reference sequence). V was clipped by 6 bases and J by 1 base, with 15 bases between them. The DNA of the CDR3 is TGTGCCAGCAGAGAACAGGGAGGTGGTAACTATGGCTACACCTTC. Translation: CASREQGGGNYGYTF.

This clone came up a few times. The chain is built from TRBV11-3 and TRBJ1-2; weak D call: TRBD1 (6 bases). CDR3 length: 15 residues. Germline V gene lookup returns CDR1 SGHNT and CDR2 YENEEA. V was cut by 4 bases and J by 7 bases, with 19 bases left in between. The CDR3 nucleotides read TGTGCCAGCAGCTCCCAAATTACAGGGCTCGCTGGCTACACCTTC. Protein: CASSSQITGLAGYTF.

The chain carries TRBV19 and TRBJ2-3, with D unresolved. In germline, CDR1 is LNHDA, CDR2 SQIVND (reference sequence). V lost 4 bases, J lost 5 bases, and 19 bases lay in between. The CDR3 spans 16 residues. The CDR3 DNA reads as TGTGCCAGTAGTAAGTCTCGCACGGTGGATGGAGATACGCAGTATTTT. Encoded protein: CASSKSRTVDGDTQYF.

The chain combines TRBV2 with TRBJ2-2, with 11 bases lining up with TRBD2. The germline V gene encodes CDR1 SNHLY and CDR2 FYNNEI. V lost 8 bases and J lost 1; bases outside the gene matches: 3. CDR3 length: 15 residues. CDR3 loop: CASRTSGGNTGELFF. The CDR3 nucleotides are TGTGCCAGCCGTACTAGCGGGGGGAACACCGGGGAGCTGTTTTTT.

The chain recombines TRBV20-1 with TRBJ2-1; D assignment may be TRBD1 or TRBD2 (5 bases each). There are 11 residues in the CDR3. Trimming left V 6 bases short and J 7 bases short, with 10 bases between. CDR1 and CDR2 (germline): DFQATT, SNEGSKA (reference sequence). In DNA form, the CDR3 reads TGCAGTGCGGGGACGGAGAATGAGCAGTTCTTC. Its translation is CSAGTENEQFF.

The chain carries TRBV4-1 and TRBJ2-1; D remains unclear. The V gene lost 3 bases and the J gene lost 5 bases, with 11 bases spanning the gap. This CDR3 region has 14 residues. Germline lookup yields CDR1 MGHRA and CDR2 YSYEKL. CDR3 DNA sequence: TGCGCCAGCAGCCATCATGGAATAAACAATGAGCAGTTCTTC. Protein product: CASSHHGINNEQFF.